This is a list of T cell receptor beta chains from one sample in a study of beta chain features in type 1 diabetes. Measured with immunoSEQ multiplex PCR; TCRdb has only the in-frame clones, and not every one. In the table there are more than 250,000 clones, about 15% of which are singletons. Sequenced input: naive CD4+ T cells from blood. Receptors were obtained from a man aged 18 to 30 with type 1 diabetes. Both conserved end residues are part of each CDR3. D genes are given only for firm matches. The size of a clone is reported for some rows only, either as once, few or many, or as a class for expanded clones.

few | NA | TRBJ2-1 | TRBV28 | TGTGCCAGCAGTTCCTTAGTCGTCCCCTACAATGAGCAGTTCTTC | CASSSLVVPYNEQFF
NA | NA | TRBJ2-7 | TRBV5-1 | TGCGCCAGCAGCTTGTTAGGGCAGGGCAACGAGCAGTACTTC | CASSLLGQGNEQYF
few | NA | TRBJ2-6 | TRBV5-4 | TGCGCCAGCAGCCAAAAGCAGGGTCGGTCTGGGGCCAACGTCCTGACTTTC | CASSQKQGRSGANVLTF
few | NA | TRBJ2-1 | TRBV27 | TGTGCCAGCAGTTATTATAATGAGCAGTTCTTC | CASSYYNEQFF
few | NA | TRBJ2-3 | TRBV14 | TGTGCCAGCAGCCAAAGCCTAGCTCGGAGGGTTTCGCAGTATTTT | CASSQSLARRVSQYF
few | TRBD1 | TRBJ2-2 | TRBV18 | TGTGCCAGTCAGGGACAGACGAACACCGGGGAGCTGTTTTTT | CASQGQTNTGELFF
few | NA | TRBJ1-2 | TRBV9 | TGTGCCAGCAGCGTAGGCGGAGAGAACTATGGCTACACCTTC | CASSVGGENYGYTF
NA | TRBD2 | TRBJ2-5 | TRBV5-1 | TGCGCCAGCAGCTCAGGACTAGCGGGAGTAAGGGAGACCCAGTACTTC | CASSSGLAGVRETQYF
once | TRBD1 | TRBJ1-6 | TRBV11-2 | TGTGCCAGCAGCACTCGGACAGGAGATAATTCAGCCCTCCACTTT | CASSTRTGDNSALHF
few | TRBD1 | TRBJ1-5 | TRBV7-2 | TGTGCCAGCAGCCCAGGGGGGAGTGATCAGCCCCAGCATTTT | CASSPGGSDQPQHF
few | NA | TRBJ2-1 | TRBV11-2 | TGTGCCAGCAGCCCCCTTTTATGGGGGGTGACGAACAATGAGCAGTTCTTC | CASSPLLWGVTNNEQFF
NA | TRBD1 | TRBJ1-5 | TRBV9 | TGTGCCAGCAGCGTAGGACAGGGAAATCAGCCCCAGCATTTT | CASSVGQGNQPQHF
NA | NA | TRBJ2-5 | TRBV19 | TGTGCCAGTAGTATTGGCAAGCTGCGGGAGACCCAGTACTTC | CASSIGKLRETQYF
few | NA | TRBJ1-2 | TRBV21-1 | TGTGCCAGCAGGGGGCACGACTATGGCTACACCTTC | CASRGHDYGYTF
few | NA | TRBJ2-7 | TRBV7-2 | TGTGCCAGCAGCTACTTATTAACCGAGCAGTACTTC | CASSYLLTEQYF
few | NA | TRBJ1-2 | TRBV9 | TGTGCCAGCAGCGTAGACAGTAATTATGGCTACACCTTC | CASSVDSNYGYTF
NA | TRBD1 | TRBJ2-2 | TRBV30 | TGTGCCTGGAGTGACTGGGACAGGGGGCGGGTCACCGGGGAGCTGTTTTTT | CAWSDWDRGRVTGELFF
NA | NA | TRBJ2-7 | TRBV10-3 | TGTGCCATCAGCGGCAGGGTACTGCACGAGCAGTACTTC | CAISGRVLHEQYF
NA | NA | TRBJ1-4 | TRBV5-4 | TGTGCCAGCAGCTCGGCAAACCAGGGGGAAAAACTGTTTTTT | CASSSANQGEKLFF
few | NA | TRBJ2-6 | TRBV18 | TGTGCCAGCTCACCACCGCGGGGCTCTGGGGCCAACGTCCTGACTTTC | CASSPPRGSGANVLTF
few | TRBD2 | TRBJ2-2 | TRBV5-6 | TGTGCCAGCAGCCTGGGACTAGCGGCCCGCACCGGGGAGCTGTTTTTT | CASSLGLAARTGELFF
few | NA | TRBJ1-3 | TRBV15 | TGTGCCACCAGCAGAGAAGCGCCGGGGGGCACCATATATTTT | CATSREAPGGTIYF
NA | TRBD2 | TRBJ2-5 | TRBV5-1 | TGCGCCAGCAGCCCCTCGGACTCCTCTAGCGGGGAAGAGACCCAGTACTTC | CASSPSDSSSGEETQYF
NA | NA | TRBJ2-7 | TRBV19 | TGTGCCAGTAGTATGAGCGGCAGCTCCTACGAGCAGTACTTC | CASSMSGSSYEQYF
few | NA | TRBJ2-4 | TRBV7-2 | TGTGCCAGCAGCTTAGCAGGGGGACCCAATCAGTACTTC | CASSLAGGPNQYF
NA | TRBD1 | TRBJ1-2 | TRBV5-1 | TGCGCCAGCGGGGAGGGGACAGGGTACATCTATGGCTACACCTTC | CASGEGTGYIYGYTF
NA | NA | TRBJ2-2 | TRBV6-5 | TGTGCCAGCAGTTACTCGGCGACAAGTCAGGGGGAGCTGTTTTTT | CASSYSATSQGELFF
NA | NA | TRBJ2-5 | TRBV19 | TGTGCCAGTAGTCGCTATCAGGGGACCCAGTACTTC | CASSRYQGTQYF
few | NA | TRBJ2-6 | TRBV15 | TGTGCCACCAGCAGAGATCTTCAGGGATTATCTGGGGCCAACGTCCTGACTTTC | CATSRDLQGLSGANVLTF
NA | NA | TRBJ1-1 | TRBV15 | TGTGCCACCAGGCAGGGGCTAAACACTGAAGCTTTCTTT | CATRQGLNTEAFF
few | TRBD2 | TRBJ2-1 | TRBV25-1 | TGTGCCAGCAGTGAGGGCGGGAGGGCCTGGAATGAGCAGTTCTTC | CASSEGGRAWNEQFF
NA | NA | TRBJ2-3 | TRBV5-1 | TGCGCCAGCAGCTTGGGGGACTCCACAGATACGCAGTATTTT | CASSLGDSTDTQYF
NA | TRBD1 | TRBJ2-6 | TRBV5-1 | TGCGCCAGCAGCTCTAGACCGGGACAGTTTCTCTCTGGGGCCAACGTCCTGACTTTC | CASSSRPGQFLSGANVLTF
NA | TRBD1 | TRBJ2-7 | TRBV6-5 | TGTGCCAGCAGTTACTCGACAGGGGGCAACTACGAGCAGTACTTC | CASSYSTGGNYEQYF
few | TRBD1 | TRBJ2-7 | TRBV28 | TGTGCCAGCACCACCCCAGGGGGTAGTCCCTACGAGCAGTACTTC | CASTTPGGSPYEQYF
few | TRBD1 | TRBJ1-5 | TRBV30 | TGTGCCTGGAGCACAGGGGATTATCAGCCCCAGCATTTT | CAWSTGDYQPQHF
few | NA | TRBJ2-6 | TRBV25-1 | TGTGCCAGCAGTGCTTGGGGAGGTGGGGCCAACGTCCTGACTTTC | CASSAWGGGANVLTF
few | TRBD1 | TRBJ2-1 | TRBV10-2 | TGCGCCAGCAGGAGACAGGGTTCGCATGAGCAGTTCTTC | CASRRQGSHEQFF
NA | NA | TRBJ1-2 | TRBV7-9 | TGTGCCAGCAGCGACCAGGGCTTTCGGGGCTACACCTTC | CASSDQGFRGYTF
few | NA | TRBJ2-4 | TRBV11-2 | TGTGCCAGCAGCTCCTCTAGGCGAGCGTACCCCCACATTCAGTACTTC | CASSSSRRAYPHIQYF
few | TRBD2 | TRBJ2-4 | TRBV7-2 | TGTGCCAGCAGCCTAGCGGGAGCGGCCAAAAACATTCAGTACTTC | CASSLAGAAKNIQYF
few | NA | TRBJ1-5 | TRBV7-2 | TGTGCCAGCAGCTTTAGGTGGAGTATCCCTACCCCCCAGCATTTT | CASSFRWSIPTPQHF